What follows is one T cell receptor beta chain and its context. The TCR beta library used iRepertoire HTBI primers with Arm-PCR amplification of CDR3. TCRdb re-derived calls from the multiplex PCR reads in MiXCR, one entry per CDR3 protein. The repertoire holds 400,000 to 500,000 distinct CDR3 sequences, with about 15% as singletons. This specimen comes from a study of regulatory T cells in long-lasting Graves disease. Background on the study: For a period under 3 months, newly diagnosed Graves' patients had taken antithyroid drugs.

Time point here: newly diagnosed GD, antithyroid drugs for less than 3 months. The authors made the TCR library using RNA they extracted from PBMCs. Trimming took off 4 bases at V and 5 bases at J, with 17 bases between the two ends. The CDR3 spans 16 residues. From germline, CDR1 is SEHNR and CDR2 FQNEAQ (reference sequence). These data are also associated with another study on T cells in Graves' hyperthyroidism and ophthalmopathy.

This chain joins TRBV7-9 and TRBJ2-2; D might be TRBD1 (7 bases). Sequencing used peripheral blood mononuclear cells (PBMCs), obtained at new diagnosis, from a patient treated with antithyroid drugs. This TCR was recovered from a woman in her forties or fifties with Graves disease. The CDR3 spells CASSYIRGAETGELFF. Written as DNA, the CDR3 is TGTGCCAGCAGCTACATCAGGGGGGCGGAGACCGGGGAGCTGTTTTTT.